Described below is a single TCR beta chain sequence and its context. This record comes from a study of cytomegalovirus exposure and HLA in healthy donors. The PCR contained 60 Vbeta and 13 Jbeta primers. Only in-frame clones appear in the TCRdb table, and some are missing; sequencing was by immunoSEQ multiplex PCR. This sample has some 90,000 clones, with around 75% found just once. Germline V gene sequence: CDR1 MNHNY, CDR2 SVGAGI (reference sequence). This CDR3 spans 13 amino acids. The ends were cut back, 3 bases at V and 5 bases at J, with 8 bases in the middle. Sequencing input: PBMCs. The gene calls are TRBV6-6 and TRBJ1-5, with unresolved D. This clonotype originated in a man aged 35 to 55 in good health and CMV-seronegative. For the CDR3, the DNA is TGTGCCAGCAGTTATAGGGAGGATCAGCCCCAGCATTTT. Protein sequence: CASSYREDQPQHF.